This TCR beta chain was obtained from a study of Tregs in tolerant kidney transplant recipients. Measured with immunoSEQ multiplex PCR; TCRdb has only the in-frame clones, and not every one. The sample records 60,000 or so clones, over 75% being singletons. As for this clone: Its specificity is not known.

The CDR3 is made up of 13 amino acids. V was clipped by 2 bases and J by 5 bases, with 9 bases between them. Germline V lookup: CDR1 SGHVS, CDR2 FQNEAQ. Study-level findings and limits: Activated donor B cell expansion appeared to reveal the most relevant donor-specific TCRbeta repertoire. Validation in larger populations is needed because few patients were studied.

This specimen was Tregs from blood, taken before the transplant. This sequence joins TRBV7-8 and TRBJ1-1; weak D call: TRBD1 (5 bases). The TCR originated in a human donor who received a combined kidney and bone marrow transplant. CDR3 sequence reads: CASSLRGLTEAFF. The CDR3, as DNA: TGTGCCAGCAGCTTACGGGGGTTAACTGAAGCTTTCTTT.